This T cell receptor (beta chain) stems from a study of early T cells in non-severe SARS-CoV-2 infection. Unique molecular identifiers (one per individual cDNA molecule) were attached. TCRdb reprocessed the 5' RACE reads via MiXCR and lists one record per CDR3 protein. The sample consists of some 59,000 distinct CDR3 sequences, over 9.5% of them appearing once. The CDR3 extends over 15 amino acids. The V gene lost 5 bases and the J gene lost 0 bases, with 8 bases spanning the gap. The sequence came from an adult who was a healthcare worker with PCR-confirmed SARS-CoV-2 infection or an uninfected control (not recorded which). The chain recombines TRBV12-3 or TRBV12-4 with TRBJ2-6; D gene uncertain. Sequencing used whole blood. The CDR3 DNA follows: TGTGCCAGCAGTGCGGTGTTCTCTGGGGCCAACGTCCTGACTTTC. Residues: CASSAVFSGANVLTF.